This T cell receptor (beta chain) came from a study of CXCR3-negative and CXCR3-positive naive CD8 T cells. Study-level background: Each library held about 1.5 +/- 0.3 million TRB reads, 130 million to 150 million in total. Study conclusions and caveats: For the naive subsets, surface CD5 was similar, and TCR strength was inferred from TRB CDR3 properties. Memory cells diverged, while naive CXCR3-positive and CXCR3-negative cells had similar TRBV-TRBJ usage. CXCR3-negative naive cells had less hydrophobic TRB CDR3s than did CXCR3-positive naive cells.

With UMI labels, 5' RACE was used to prepare the TRB cDNA libraries. From the 5' RACE reads, TCRdb lists one entry per CDR3 protein and no DNA. This repertoire comprises nearly 110,000 distinct CDR3 sequences; its ten largest clones make up roughly 0.38%. As concerns this clonotype: Its antigen remains unidentified.

This CDR3 region has 14 residues. In germline, CDR1 is LGHNA, CDR2 YSLEER. CD45RO-CCR7+CD27+CD95- characterized naive CD8+ T cells. The sequence derives from a human donor in good health. Some clones in this sample may be carry-over from other donors' samples. The chain couples TRBV4-3 to TRBJ1-5. Sequencing input: naive CXCR3+ CD8+ T cells from blood. Subset described: CD45RO-CCR7+CD27+CD95- naive CD8+ T cells expressing CXCR3 (TNR3+). The CDR3 sequence: CASSQDWEGQPQHF.